These 16 T cell receptor beta chains share one sample of origin, sequenced in a study of CD8 T cells in Susac syndrome. Reverse transcription of 0.5 to 1 ug RNA was performed with random hexamers. Using its own MiXCR run on the immunoSEQ multiplex PCR reads, TCRdb lists one record per CDR3 protein. The sample carries about 140,000 distinct CDR3 sequences, 90% to 95% recorded once. The source material was CD4+ T cells from PBMCs. The source is a human donor with multiple sclerosis.

The J gene is TRBJ1-1, the V gene TRBV7-2, with a possible D match to TRBD1 (6 bases). The CDR3 has 16 residues. V lost 5 bases and J 0 bases, leaving 16 bases between the germline ends. Germline CDR1 reads SGHTA; CDR2 reads FQGNSA. The CDR3 here is CASSKEGGIMNTEAFF. The CDR3 DNA follows: TGTGCCAGCAGCAAAGAGGGGGGAATCATGAACACTGAAGCTTTCTTT.

V usage is TRBV28 and J usage is TRBJ2-5; the match to TRBD2 covers 7 bases. V gave up 6 bases and J gave up 1 base; unmatched junction bases: 8. This CDR3 is 15 amino acids long. Germline CDR1 MDHEN, CDR2 SYDVKM. CDR3 DNA sequence: TGTGCCAGCAGACCCCCACCGGGGGGCCAAGAGACCCAGTACTTC. Its translation: CASRPPPGGQETQYF.

The CDR3 loop is CASSPTRSSGANVLTF. For the CDR3, the DNA is TGTGCCAGCAGCCCCACCCGGAGCTCTGGGGCCAACGTCCTGACTTTC. The chain uses TRBV9 and TRBJ2-6; D remains unclear. CDR3 size: 16 residues. Trimming took 4 bases from V and 0 from J, leaving 11 bases between them. Germline V gene sequence: CDR1 SGDLS, CDR2 YYNGEE.

A note on this clonotype: At one end, the junction sequence differs from germline, possibly due to a read error. The rearrangement links TRBV28 to TRBJ2-1; 8 bases line up with TRBD1. The CDR3 contains 9 residues. Germline V gene sequence: CDR1 MDHEN, CDR2 SYDVKM. The CDR3 loop reads CASGTGRIF. The CDR3, as DNA: TGTGCCAGCGGGACAGGCAGGATCTTC.

The CDR3 loop is CSARTPQNIQYF. For the CDR3, the DNA is TGCAGTGCAAGGACTCCTCAAAACATTCAGTACTTC. V gene TRBV20-1 combines with J gene TRBJ2-4; a weak D match, TRBD2 (5 bases). Germline CDR1 is DFQATT and CDR2 is SNEGSKA (reference sequence). The V end lost 6 bases, the J end lost 5 bases, and 11 bases lay between the germline ends. CDR3 length: 12 amino acids.

The chain carries TRBV7-9 and TRBJ1-1, with D tentatively TRBD1 (5 bases). The CDR3 spans 16 residues. CDR1 is SEHNR, CDR2 FQNEAQ, per germline (reference sequence). V lost 2 bases and J 4 bases, leaving 17 bases between the germline ends. The DNA for the CDR3 is TGTGCCAGCAGCTTATTTGTGGGACCTCGGAGCACTGAAGCTTTCTTT. This gives the protein CASSLFVGPRSTEAFF.

This clonotype was seen once. The chain uses TRBV27 and TRBJ1-1; no definite D call. CDR1 is MNHEY and CDR2 is SMNVEV in the germline V gene (reference sequence). This CDR3 region has 14 residues. The V and J ends lost 3 bases and 6 bases respectively, with 14 bases between them. CDR3: CASSFRSRTAEAFF. The CDR3 DNA sequence: TGTGCCAGCAGTTTTCGTTCCAGGACGGCTGAAGCTTTCTTT.

The chain joins TRBV27 to TRBJ2-7; TRBD2 aligns across 8 bases. Germline CDR1 MNHEY, CDR2 SMNVEV (reference sequence). V lost 2 bases, J lost 1 base, and 4 bases stayed unmatched. The CDR3 totals 15 residues. The CDR3 DNA reads as TGTGCCAGCAGTTTAATCCGGGGGGGGTCCTACGAGCAGTACTTC. This translates into CASSLIRGGSYEQYF.

The chain joins TRBV12-3 or TRBV12-4 to TRBJ2-3; 8 bases fit TRBD1. There are 15 residues in the CDR3. V lost 5 bases and J lost 2; bases outside the gene matches: 6. CDR3: CASSPGRGHTDTQYF. CDR3 coding DNA: TGTGCCAGCAGTCCAGGCAGGGGGCACACAGATACGCAGTATTTT.

In this sample, this clonotype turned up once. The chain recombines TRBV27 with TRBJ1-1; D call uncertain. V dropped 1 base and J dropped 1 base, with 10 bases sitting between them. CDR1 and CDR2 (germline): MNHEY, SMNVEV (reference sequence). The CDR3 is 15 amino acids. The DNA for the CDR3 is TGTGCCAGCAGTTTATTCCCCCCGAGGAACACTGAAGCTTTCTTT. It translates to CASSLFPPRNTEAFF.

The chain couples TRBV12-3 or TRBV12-4 to TRBJ1-2, with D maybe TRBD1 (5 bases). The CDR3 has 14 residues. Trimming took 3 bases from V and 5 from J, leaving 13 bases between them. The chain's CDR3 is CASSLGGGSYGYTF. CDR3 nucleotide sequence: TGTGCCAGCAGTTTGGGTGGGGGTTCGTATGGCTACACCTTC.

The count of this clonotype is one. This chain uses TRBV20-1 with TRBJ2-3; TRBD2 might be the D (6 bases). The V and J ends lost 6 bases and 3 bases respectively, with 16 bases between them. The CDR3 consists of 14 residues. CDR1 is DFQATT and CDR2 is SNEGSKA in the germline V gene (reference sequence). The CDR3 DNA sequence: TGCAGTGCCTCGCGGGGAAAGGTGACAGATACGCAGTATTTT. Its protein product is CSASRGKVTDTQYF.

The chain carries TRBV30 and TRBJ1-6; D gene ambiguous. Trimming shortened V by 3 bases and J by 3 bases, and 6 bases separated the two germline ends. Per the germline V gene, CDR1 is GTSNPN and CDR2 is SVGIG (reference sequence). The CDR3 sequence is 13 residues long. The DNA of the CDR3 is TGTGCCTGGAGCGGTCTCTATAATTCACCCCTCCACTTT. Translated: CAWSGLYNSPLHF. Supplemented by reference TRBV30 and TRBJ1-6, the full variable domain reads SQTIHQWPATLVQPVGSPLSLECTVEGTSNPNLYWYRQAAGRGLQLLFYSVGIGQISSEVPQNLSASRPQDRQFILSSKKLLLSDSGFYLCAWSGLYNSPLHFGNGTRLTVT.

V is TRBV12-3 or TRBV12-4 and J is TRBJ1-5, with D hard to call. The CDR3 covers 13 residues. Trimming pared 2 bases from V and 4 bases from J, leaving 6 bases between. Here the CDR3 DNA reads TGTGCCAGCAGTTTAAATGGAAATCAGCCCCAGCATTTT. It yields the protein CASSLNGNQPQHF.

V and J are TRBV27 and TRBJ2-3; 8 bases are a match to TRBD1. The CDR3 is 16 residues long. From germline, CDR1 is MNHEY and CDR2 SMNVEV (reference sequence). V lost 5 bases, J lost 0 bases, and 7 bases stayed unmatched. CDR3 region: CASSPRTGLSTDTQYF. The CDR3 nucleotides are TGTGCCAGCAGTCCAAGGACAGGGCTCAGCACAGATACGCAGTATTTT.

This chain uses TRBV5-1 with TRBJ1-6; 8 bases are a match to TRBD1. The ends lost 3 bases at V and 7 bases at J; junction bases unmatched: 6. Germline loops: CDR1 SGHRS, CDR2 YFSETQ. The CDR3 has 15 residues. The CDR3 reads CASSSGQGVNSPLHF. For the CDR3, the DNA is TGCGCCAGCAGCTCCGGACAGGGTGTGAATTCACCCCTCCACTTT.